This TCR beta chain came from a study of post-analysis software for immune sequencing data. The study, taken as a whole, reports: Compared with controls, patients had more of 4 to 6 TRBV segments, including TRBV5-6, TRBV5-1 and TRBV20-1. Controls had significantly higher normalized Chao1 diversity than multiple sclerosis patients.

Points on this clonotype: The antigen is undetermined.

Germline-derived CDR1 and CDR2 are SGHVS and FNYEAQ. CDR3 length equals 14 residues. Tagging with unique molecular identifiers was a feature of the TCR beta cDNA libraries. TCRdb redid the calling of the PCR reads with MiXCR, one entry per CDR3 protein. The sample holds more than 500,000 distinct CDR3 sequences, around 31% seen once. V gene TRBV7-6 combines with J gene TRBJ2-7; D gene uncertain. The assigned J gene may be wrong: the sequence end matches TRBJ2-5 better. This TCR was sampled from a girl between 2 and 17 years old with multiple sclerosis. The sequenced sample consisted of blood. This CDR3 reads CASSLPMGMKTQYF. The CDR3 nucleotides are TGTGCCAGCAGCTTACCGATGGGGATGAAGACCCAGTACTTC.